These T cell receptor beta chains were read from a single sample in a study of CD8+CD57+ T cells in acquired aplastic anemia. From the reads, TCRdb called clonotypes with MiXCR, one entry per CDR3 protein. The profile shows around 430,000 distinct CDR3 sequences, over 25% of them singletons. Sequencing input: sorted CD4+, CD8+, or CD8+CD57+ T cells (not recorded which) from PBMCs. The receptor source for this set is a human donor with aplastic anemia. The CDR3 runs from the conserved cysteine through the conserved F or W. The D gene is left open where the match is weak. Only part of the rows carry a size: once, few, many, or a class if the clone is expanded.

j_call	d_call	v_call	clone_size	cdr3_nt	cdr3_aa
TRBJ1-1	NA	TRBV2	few	TGTGCCAGCAGCCAAGAGAGCCGGGCAGGTATGAACACTGAAGCTTTCTTT	CASSQESRAGMNTEAFF
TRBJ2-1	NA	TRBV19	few	TGTGCCAGCAGCTTCCAGGGATACAATGAGCAGTTCTTC	CASSFQGYNEQFF
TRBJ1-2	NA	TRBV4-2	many	TGTGCCAGCAGCCAAGACAGGGGTCACTATGGCTACACCTTC	CASSQDRGHYGYTF
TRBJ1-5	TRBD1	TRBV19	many	TGTGCCAGTAGTAGGAGGACGGCAGGGGGCTTCGGGGTAAATCAGCCCCAGCATTTT	CASSRRTAGGFGVNQPQHF
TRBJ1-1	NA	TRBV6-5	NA	TGTGCCAGCAGTTACGCGCAGGGTTCCACTGAAGCTTTCTTT	CASSYAQGSTEAFF
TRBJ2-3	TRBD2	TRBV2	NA	TGTGCCAGCAGCATGACTAGCGGGGGGGTCACAGATACGCAGTATTTT	CASSMTSGGVTDTQYF
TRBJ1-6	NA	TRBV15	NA	TGTGCCACCAGCAGGCCCAAGGGAGTACGGCATTCACCCCTCCACTTT	CATSRPKGVRHSPLHF
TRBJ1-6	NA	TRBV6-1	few	TGTGCCAGCAGCCCTGACAGCCCGGGTTCACCCCTCCACTTT	CASSPDSPGSPLHF
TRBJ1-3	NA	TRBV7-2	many	TGTGCCAGCAGCTTAACGGCAGGGAGAGGAAACACCATATATTTT	CASSLTAGRGNTIYF
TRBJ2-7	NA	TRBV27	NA	TGTGCCAGCAGTTTTAGTGTTGCAGGGTCAATCGAGCAGTACTTC	CASSFSVAGSIEQYF
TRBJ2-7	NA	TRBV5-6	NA	TGTGCCAGCAGCTTGGCCGTGGGGGCTAATCAGGAGCAGTACTTC	CASSLAVGANQEQYF
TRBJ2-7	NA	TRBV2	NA	TGTGCCAGCAGTCCCGTCGGGGCCTACGAGCAGTACTTC	CASSPVGAYEQYF
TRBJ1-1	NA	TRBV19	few	TGTGCCAGTAGTAAACGGGGTTACACTGAAGCTTTCTTT	CASSKRGYTEAFF
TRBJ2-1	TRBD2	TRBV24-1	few	TGTGCCACCAGTCCACCGCGGGGGAGCTCCTACAATGAGCAGTTCTTC	CATSPPRGSSYNEQFF
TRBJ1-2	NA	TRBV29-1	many	TGCAGCGTTGATAGAGGACCGGGCCAGGTTCTCTATGGCTACACCTTC	CSVDRGPGQVLYGYTF
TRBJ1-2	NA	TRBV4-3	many	TGCGCCAGCAGCCAAGATTTGACTTCATATGGCTACACCTTC	CASSQDLTSYGYTF
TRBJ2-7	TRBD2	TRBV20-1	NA	TGCAGTGCTAGAGAGCCGGGACTAGCGGGATCCTACGAGCAGTACTTC	CSAREPGLAGSYEQYF
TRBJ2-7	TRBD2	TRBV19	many	TGTGCCAGTAGTCCAGCGACTAGCGGGACCTACGAGCAGTACTTC	CASSPATSGTYEQYF
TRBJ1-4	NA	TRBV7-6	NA	TGTGCCAGCAGCTTAGATCAGGGAGCTAATGAAAAACTGTTTTTT	CASSLDQGANEKLFF
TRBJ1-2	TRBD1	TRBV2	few	TGTGCCAGCCAAATAACAGGGGTCTATGGCTACACCTTC	CASQITGVYGYTF
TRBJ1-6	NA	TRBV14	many	TGTGCCAGCAGCCAAGATTATGGGGCAGGAGGGTCACCCCTCCACTTT	CASSQDYGAGGSPLHF
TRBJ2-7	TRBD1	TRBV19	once	TGTGCCAGCTCACCATTCTCGGACAGGGACCTCGAGCAGTACTTC	CASSPFSDRDLEQYF
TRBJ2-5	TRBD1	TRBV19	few	TGTGCCAGTAGTATCTTACAGGGGGCGAGGGAGACCCAGTACTTC	CASSILQGARETQYF
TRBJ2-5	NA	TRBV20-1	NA	TGCAGTGCCAGCAGTGAAGTCCGGCGGGAGACCCAGTACTTC	CSASSEVRRETQYF
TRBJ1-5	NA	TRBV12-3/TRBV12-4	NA	TGTGCCAGCAGCCCCCGGGGGAGGGGTGATCAGCCCCAGCATTTT	CASSPRGRGDQPQHF
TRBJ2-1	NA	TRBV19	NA	TGTGCCACCGCCCCGGTGGAGGGAAACAATGAGCAGTTCTTC	CATAPVEGNNEQFF
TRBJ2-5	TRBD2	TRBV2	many	TGTGCCAGCAACGATGGCGTACTAGCGGGAGAAGAGACCCAGTACTTC	CASNDGVLAGEETQYF
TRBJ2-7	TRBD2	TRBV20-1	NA	TGCAGTGCTAGTCCTTTGACGCGGGGGGGCCGCGAGCAGTACTTC	CSASPLTRGGREQYF
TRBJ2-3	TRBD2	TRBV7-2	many	TGTGCCAGCAGCTTCGGCGGGAGGCAGACAGATACGCAGTATTTT	CASSFGGRQTDTQYF
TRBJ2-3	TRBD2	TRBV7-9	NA	TGTGCCAGCAGCTTAGGTCTAGCGGAGAACACAGATACGCAGTATTTT	CASSLGLAENTDTQYF
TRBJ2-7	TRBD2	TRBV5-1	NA	TGCGCCAGCAGCTCTGGGGGAGGGGCCTACGAGCAGTACTTC	CASSSGGGAYEQYF
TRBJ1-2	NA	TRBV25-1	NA	TGTGCCAGCAACGCCGGATGGGGGGGGGCTGGCTACACCTTC	CASNAGWGGAGYTF
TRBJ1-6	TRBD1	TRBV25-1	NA	TGTGCCAGCAGCGGCCGGGACAGGCTTTCACCCCTCCACTTT	CASSGRDRLSPLHF
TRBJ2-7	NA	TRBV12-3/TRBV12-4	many	TGTGCCAGCAGCTCAGGGACGTACGAGCAGTACTTC	CASSSGTYEQYF
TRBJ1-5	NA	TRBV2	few	TGTGCCAGCAGTTACTGGGGGGGGGATCAGCCCCAGCATTTT	CASSYWGGDQPQHF
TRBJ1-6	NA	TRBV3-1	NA	TGTGCCAGCAGCCAAGAGACAGGCAAGGTTTCACCCCTCCACTTT	CASSQETGKVSPLHF
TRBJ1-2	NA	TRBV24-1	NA	TGTGCCACCAGTGATCCAATCGGCTACACCTTC	CATSDPIGYTF
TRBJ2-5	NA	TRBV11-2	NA	TGTGCCAGCACCAAACCGGATAGCTCGGAGACCCAGTACTTC	CASTKPDSSETQYF
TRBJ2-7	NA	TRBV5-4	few	TGTGCCAGCAGCTCCCCATATTACGAGCAGTACTTC	CASSSPYYEQYF
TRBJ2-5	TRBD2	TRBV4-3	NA	TGCGCCAGCAGCCGAACACTAGCGGGGCAAGAGACCCAGTACTTC	CASSRTLAGQETQYF
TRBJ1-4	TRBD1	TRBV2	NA	TGTGCCAGCAGGATCACAGGGGGACCTAATGAAAAACTGTTTTTT	CASRITGGPNEKLFF
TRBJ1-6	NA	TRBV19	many	TGTGCCAGTAGTATAGGCCCATTGGGAGTGCGTTCACCCCTCCACTTT	CASSIGPLGVRSPLHF
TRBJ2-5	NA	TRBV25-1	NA	TGTGCCAGCGTAGCCGGGAGGTCAGGGGTTCAAGAGACCCAGTACTTC	CASVAGRSGVQETQYF
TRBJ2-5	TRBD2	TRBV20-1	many	TGCAGTGCTAGAGCTAGCGGGAGGTCAGAGACCCAGTACTTC	CSARASGRSETQYF
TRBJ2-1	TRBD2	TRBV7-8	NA	TGTGCCAGCAGTCACATAGCGGGAGGGCCGAATGAGCAGTTCTTC	CASSHIAGGPNEQFF
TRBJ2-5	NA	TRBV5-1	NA	TGCGCCAGCGGGGTGTTCAGCGGGCAAGAGACCCAGTACTTC	CASGVFSGQETQYF
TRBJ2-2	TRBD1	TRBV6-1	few	TGTGCCAGCAGTCCTCCGGACAGGGACACCGGGGAGCTGTTTTTT	CASSPPDRDTGELFF
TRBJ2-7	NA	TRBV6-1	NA	TGTGCCAGCAGTGAACCGGACTACGAGCAGTACTTC	CASSEPDYEQYF